These T cell receptor beta chains were read from a single sample in a study of shared clonotypes between healthy human individuals. Generated by immunoSEQ multiplex PCR, the TCRdb table keeps only in-frame clones and is missing some. The table records over a million clones, 95% to 97% of them present only once. Sequencing used naive CD4+ T cells sorted from blood. These receptors originate from a man younger than 45 in good health. Both conserved end residues are part of each CDR3. A D gene is named only where the DNA matches it firmly. Clone size is not always given. Where it is, it says once, few, many or a class for expanded clones.

d_gene,abundance,v_gene,j_gene,CDR3nt,CDR3aa
TRBD2,.,TRBV7-2,TRBJ2-7,TGTGCCAGCAGCCATAGCGGGAGGGCGGGCAACGAGCAGTACTTC,CASSHSGRAGNEQYF
.,.,TRBV7-2,TRBJ1-4,TGTGCCAGCAGCTTTGGGACAAGGCCTAATGAAAAACTGTTTTTT,CASSFGTRPNEKLFF
.,.,TRBV5-1,TRBJ2-3,TGCGCCAGCAGCTTGGCCCCGGCCGACACAGATACGCAGTATTTT,CASSLAPADTDTQYF
TRBD1,once,TRBV4-1,TRBJ1-3,TGCGCCAGCAGCCAAGACCCCGGACAGGGGATTGGAAACACCATATATTTT,CASSQDPGQGIGNTIYF
TRBD2,.,TRBV11-1,TRBJ2-7,TGTGCCAGCAGCTCTAATCAAAGACTAGCGGGACACTACGAGCAGTACTTC,CASSSNQRLAGHYEQYF
.,.,TRBV2,TRBJ2-3,TGTGCCAGCAGTGAAGCCTGGCTAGCATCCTACACAGATACGCAGTATTTT,CASSEAWLASYTDTQYF
.,.,TRBV7-6,TRBJ2-3,TGTGCCAGCAGCTTAGGGGGAACGGGGCAGGGTACGCAGTATTTT,CASSLGGTGQGTQYF
.,once,TRBV5-5,TRBJ1-3,TGTGCCAGCAGCTTGGAGGGGGTAGGCGGAAACACCATATATTTT,CASSLEGVGGNTIYF
TRBD1,.,TRBV5-1,TRBJ1-5,TGCGCCAGCAGCTACGGGACAGGCAATCAGCCCCAGCATTTT,CASSYGTGNQPQHF
TRBD2,.,TRBV7-2,TRBJ2-7,TGTGCCAGCAGCCCCCGGGGAATAGCGGGAACCCTCAGGTACGAGCAGTACTTC,CASSPRGIAGTLRYEQYF
.,.,TRBV7-6,TRBJ2-3,TGTGCCAGCAGCTTAGGGAGCGGAGATACAGATACGCAGTATTTT,CASSLGSGDTDTQYF
.,.,TRBV28,TRBJ1-1,TGTGCCGGGAGGGGACCCCCGGGCACTGAAGCTTTCTTT,CAGRGPPGTEAFF
.,.,TRBV11-2,TRBJ2-7,TGTGCCAGCAGCTTAGTTGGGACGGCCTACGAGCAGTACTTC,CASSLVGTAYEQYF
TRBD1,.,TRBV6-5,TRBJ2-3,TGTGCCAGCAGTGGGGGACAGTTTCGTGATACGCAGTATTTT,CASSGGQFRDTQYF
.,once,TRBV11-2,TRBJ2-2,TGTGCCAGCAGTCAAAGGACGGTTAACACCGGGGAGCTGTTTTTT,CASSQRTVNTGELFF
TRBD1,.,TRBV10-2,TRBJ1-1,TGCGCCAGCAGCGTTTGGGGACAGGGGGCTTTCTTT,CASSVWGQGAFF
.,.,TRBV28,TRBJ2-7,TGTGCCAGCAGTTCCCGGGGGGAGCAGTACTTC,CASSSRGEQYF
.,.,TRBV5-4,TRBJ2-1,TGTGCCAGCAGCTTGGTCCCCGTCGGTCCAAACAATGAGCAGTTCTTC,CASSLVPVGPNNEQFF
TRBD2,once,TRBV28,TRBJ2-1,TGTGCCAGCAGTTTAAACCTTCCCCTTAGCGGGAGGAATGAGCAGTTCTTC,CASSLNLPLSGRNEQFF
.,.,TRBV27,TRBJ1-1,TGTGCCAGCAGTTTATCGCCGGACTTGAACACTGAAGCTTTCTTT,CASSLSPDLNTEAFF
.,.,TRBV18,TRBJ1-1,TGTGCCAGCTCTTCTCAGGGACGGAACACTGAAGCTTTCTTT,CASSSQGRNTEAFF
TRBD1,.,TRBV27,TRBJ1-1,TGTGCCAGCAGTTTAGGGACAGGCGAAGCTTTCTTT,CASSLGTGEAFF
.,once,TRBV18,TRBJ2-2,TGTGCCAGCTCACCACCTTTCCGACAGGAGAACACCGGGGAGCTGTTTTTT,CASSPPFRQENTGELFF
TRBD2,.,TRBV9,TRBJ2-5,TGTGCCAGCAGCCACAATACCGGGACTAGCGGGAGTTTTGGAGAGACCCAGTACTTC,CASSHNTGTSGSFGETQYF
.,.,TRBV15,TRBJ1-5,TGTGCCACCAGCAGAGATCCCCAGGGGTTAGACCAGCCCCAGCATTTT,CATSRDPQGLDQPQHF
TRBD2,once,TRBV10-1,TRBJ2-3,TGCGCCAGCAGTGTAAGCGGGAGCAACACAGATACGCAGTATTTT,CASSVSGSNTDTQYF
.,.,TRBV5-4,TRBJ2-7,TGTGCCAGCAGGGGACTGGGGAGTCGGGAGCAGTACTTC,CASRGLGSREQYF
.,.,TRBV5-1,TRBJ1-2,TGCGCCAGCAGCTTGGATCCCGGAACTTATAACTATGGCTACACCTTC,CASSLDPGTYNYGYTF
TRBD1,.,TRBV7-2,TRBJ2-1,TGTGCCAGCAGCTTAGCGGGACAGTTCTACAATGAGCAGTTCTTC,CASSLAGQFYNEQFF
TRBD2,.,TRBV19,TRBJ2-7,TGTGCCAGTAGTGGTAGCGGGAACTACGAGCAGTACTTC,CASSGSGNYEQYF
.,.,TRBV7-9,TRBJ2-5,TGTGCCAGCAGCTTTCGTCCCGGAGGAGAGACCCAGTACTTC,CASSFRPGGETQYF
.,.,TRBV5-1,TRBJ2-2,TGCGCCAGCAGCGACGGGCCGGCGGGACCGAACACCGGGGAGCTGTTTTTT,CASSDGPAGPNTGELFF
TRBD2,.,TRBV7-2,TRBJ2-2,TGTGCCAGCAGCTCTAGCGGGAGCGGCACCGGGGAGCTGTTTTTT,CASSSSGSGTGELFF
.,.,TRBV5-1,TRBJ2-3,TGCGCCAGCAGCTTGCGGACTAGCACAGATACGCAGTATTTT,CASSLRTSTDTQYF
TRBD1,.,TRBV6-6,TRBJ2-1,TGTGCCAGCATGGGGGCCAGGGGGATTCTATACAATGAGCAGTTCTTC,CASMGARGILYNEQFF
TRBD2,once,TRBV5-4,TRBJ2-5,TGTGCCAGCAGAGAGCGGGGGGGCAGGACCCAGTACTTC,CASRERGGRTQYF
TRBD1,.,TRBV2,TRBJ1-2,TGTGCCAGCAGGAGGACAGGGGTTTACGGCTACACCTTC,CASRRTGVYGYTF
.,.,TRBV28,TRBJ1-5,TGTGCCAGCAGTTTGGAGGGGGGGGCTAGCAATCAGCCCCAGCATTTT,CASSLEGGASNQPQHF
TRBD2,.,TRBV9,TRBJ2-4,TGTGCCAGCAGCGAGGGGAGCGGGACCCCGGAGAGGAACATTCAGTACTTC,CASSEGSGTPERNIQYF
TRBD1,.,TRBV5-1,TRBJ2-3,TGCGCCAGCAGCTTGGGAGGGACAGGGCGTCTTCCAGATACGCAGTATTTT,CASSLGGTGRLPDTQYF
.,.,TRBV5-1,TRBJ2-1,TGCGCCAGCAGCTTGGCCGGGTCCAGAATACACAATGAGCAGTTCTTC,CASSLAGSRIHNEQFF
TRBD1,.,TRBV5-4,TRBJ1-4,TGTGCCAGCAGCGGAGGGACAGCAACTAATGAAAAACTGTTTTTT,CASSGGTATNEKLFF